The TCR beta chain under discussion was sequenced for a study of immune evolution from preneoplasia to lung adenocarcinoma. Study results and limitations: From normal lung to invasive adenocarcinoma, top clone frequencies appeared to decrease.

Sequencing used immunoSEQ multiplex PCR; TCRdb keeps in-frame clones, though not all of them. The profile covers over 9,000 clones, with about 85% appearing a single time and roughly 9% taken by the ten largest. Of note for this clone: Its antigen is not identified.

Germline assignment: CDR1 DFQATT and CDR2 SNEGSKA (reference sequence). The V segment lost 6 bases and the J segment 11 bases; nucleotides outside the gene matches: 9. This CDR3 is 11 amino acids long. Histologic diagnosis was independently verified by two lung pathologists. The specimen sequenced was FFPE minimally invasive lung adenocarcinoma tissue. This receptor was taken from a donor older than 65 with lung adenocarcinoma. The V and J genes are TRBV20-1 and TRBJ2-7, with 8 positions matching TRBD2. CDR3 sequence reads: CSARLASTEYF. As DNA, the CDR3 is TGCAGTGCCAGACTAGCGTCGACGGAGTACTTC.